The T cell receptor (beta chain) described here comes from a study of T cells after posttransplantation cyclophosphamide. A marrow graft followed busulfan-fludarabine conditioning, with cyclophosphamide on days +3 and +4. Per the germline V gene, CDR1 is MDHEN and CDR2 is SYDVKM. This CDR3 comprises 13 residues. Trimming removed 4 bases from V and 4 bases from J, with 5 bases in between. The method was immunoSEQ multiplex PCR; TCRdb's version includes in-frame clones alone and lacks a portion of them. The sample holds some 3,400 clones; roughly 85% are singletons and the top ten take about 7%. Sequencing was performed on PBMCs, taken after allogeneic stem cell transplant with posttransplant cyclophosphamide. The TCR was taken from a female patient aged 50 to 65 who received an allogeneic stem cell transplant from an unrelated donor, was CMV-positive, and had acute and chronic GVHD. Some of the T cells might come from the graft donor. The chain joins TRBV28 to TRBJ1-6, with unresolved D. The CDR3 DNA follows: TGTGCCAGCAGTTCGGGATATAATTCACCCCTCCACTTT. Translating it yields CASSSGYNSPLHF.